These 17 T cell receptor beta chains originate from one sample sequenced in a study of monozygotic twins with cystic fibrosis. Assay used: immunoSEQ multiplex PCR; TCRdb lists only in-frame clones, some missing. The sample has about 30,000 clones, about nine tenths seen once; the top ten hold about 0.54%. Material for sequencing was blood. These receptors were collected from a girl aged 2-10 years with cystic fibrosis.

The chain couples TRBV9 to TRBJ1-2; D gene ambiguous. The CDR3 contains 15 residues. Trimming pared 1 base from V and 3 bases from J, leaving 13 bases between. Per germline, CDR1 SGDLS and CDR2 YYNGEE. The CDR3 reads CASSVRGIGDYGYTF. The CDR3 DNA reads TGTGCCAGCAGCGTACGAGGGATTGGAGACTATGGCTACACCTTC.

This clone showed up just a few times. V gene TRBV5-6 combines with J gene TRBJ1-2, with 8 bases aligning to TRBD1. Per the germline V gene, CDR1 is SGHDT and CDR2 is YYEEEE. Trimming cost V 1 base and J 4 bases; bases outside gene matches: 3. The CDR3 totals 14 residues. CDR3 DNA: TGTGCCAGCAGCTTGCAGGGGGCAGGCTATGGCTACACCTTC. Translated, it gives CASSLQGAGYGYTF. The variable domain in full, with the rest retrieved from reference TRBV5-6 and TRBJ1-2, is DAGVTQSPTHLIKTRGQQVTLRCSPKSGHDTVSWYQQALGQGPQFIFQYYEEEERQRGNFPDRFSGHQFPNYSSELNVNALLLGDSALYLCASSLQGAGYGYTFGSGTRLTVV.

The chain joins TRBV7-9 to TRBJ2-1; D call uncertain. Germline V gives CDR1 SEHNR, CDR2 FQNEAQ (reference sequence). V lost 2 bases and J 8 bases, leaving 7 bases between the germline ends. This CDR3 comprises 12 residues. DNA for the CDR3: TGTGCCAGCAGCTTATATAATTATGAGCAGTTCTTC. It yields the protein CASSLYNYEQFF. The full variable domain, its missing parts supplied by reference TRBV7-9 and TRBJ2-1, is DTGVSQNPRHKITKRGQNVTFRCDPISEHNRLYWYRQTLGQGPEFLTYFQNEAQLEKSRLLSDRFSAERPKGSFSTLEIQRTEQGDSAMYLCASSLYNYEQFFGPGTRLTVL.

The chain carries TRBV4-3 and TRBJ2-2; D is ambiguous. CDR3 size: 15 residues. Trimming left V 0 bases short and J 0 bases short, with 5 bases between. The germline V gene encodes CDR1 LGHNA and CDR2 YSLEER. CDR3 DNA sequence: TGCGCCAGCAGCCAAGATATCGCGAACACCGGGGAGCTGTTTTTT. As protein: CASSQDIANTGELFF.

CDR3 DNA: TGTGCCAGCAGCTTGCAGGGAGGGTTTAGGGAGCAGTACTTC. Translated: CASSLQGGFREQYF. V is TRBV4-2 and J is TRBJ2-7; TRBD2 aligns across 7 bases. The CDR3 sequence is 14 residues long. Trimming removed 5 bases from V and 7 bases from J; junction bases left unmatched: 11. Germline CDR1 is LGHNA and CDR2 is YNFKEQ.

The V gene is TRBV27, the J gene TRBJ2-7, with 8 nucleotides matching TRBD1. The V segment lost 0 bases and the J segment 4 bases; nucleotides outside the gene matches: 5. The length of the CDR3 is 15 residues. Germline-derived CDR1 and CDR2 are MNHEY and SMNVEV (reference sequence). In nucleotides, the CDR3 is TGTGCCAGCAGTTTATCCCCGGACAGGGCTTACGAGCAGTACTTC. Its translation is CASSLSPDRAYEQYF.

CDR3 DNA: TGTGCCAGCAGCCTAACTACTAGCAATCAGCCCCAGCATTTT. It translates to CASSLTTSNQPQHF. The rearrangement links TRBV5-5 to TRBJ1-5; D uncertain. Germline assignment: CDR1 SGHKS and CDR2 YYEKEE (reference sequence). Trimming took off 4 bases at V and 0 bases at J, with 8 bases between the two ends. The CDR3 contains 14 residues.

The chain recombines TRBV29-1 with TRBJ1-5, with 7 bases fitting TRBD1. After removal of 5 bases from V and 1 base from J, the junction contained 2 bases not matched to a gene. This CDR3 spans 13 amino acids. The germline V gene encodes CDR1 SQVTM and CDR2 ANQGSEA. The CDR3 spells CSVYRGSNQPQHF. CDR3 in DNA: TGCAGCGTTTACAGGGGAAGCAATCAGCCCCAGCATTTT.

The genes are TRBV19 and TRBJ1-1, with D unclear. The CDR3 totals 12 residues. Germline values: CDR1 LNHDA, CDR2 SQIVND (reference sequence). Trimming left V 7 bases short and J 4 bases short, with 10 bases between. The chain's CDR3 is CASKRAGTEAFF. Here the CDR3 DNA reads TGTGCCAGTAAACGGGCAGGCACTGAAGCTTTCTTT.

The J gene is TRBJ2-1, the V gene TRBV30; 10 bases agree with TRBD2. This CDR3 is built from 14 residues. V was pared by 1 base and J by 6 bases, with 3 bases of the junction left unmatched. Per the germline V gene, CDR1 is GTSNPN and CDR2 is SVGIG (reference sequence). The CDR3 DNA reads as TGTGCCTGGAGTGCGGCTAGCGGGAGCAATGAGCAGTTCTTC. Translating gives CAWSAASGSNEQFF.

This chain uses TRBV9 with TRBJ2-2; D is unresolved. The length of the CDR3 is 15 residues. Trimming removed 5 bases from V and 0 bases from J, with 11 bases in between. Germline CDR1 and CDR2: SGDLS and YYNGEE. As DNA, the CDR3 is TGTGCCAGCAGTTGGGATGGAACGAACACCGGGGAGCTGTTTTTT. Its translation: CASSWDGTNTGELFF.

CDR3 residues: CASSIGYEEKLFF. The CDR3 DNA follows: TGTGCCAGTAGTATAGGTTACGAGGAAAAACTGTTTTTT. This chain uses TRBV19 with TRBJ1-4; the D is unclear. CDR1 is LNHDA and CDR2 is SQIVND in the germline V gene (reference sequence). The CDR3 is 13 amino acids. The V end lost 1 base, the J end lost 8 bases, and 8 bases lay between the germline ends.

CDR3 sequence: CASSFRPEGEKLFF. DNA of the CDR3: TGCGCCAGCAGCTTTCGACCAGAGGGGGAAAAACTGTTTTTT. This chain connects TRBV5-1 to TRBJ1-4, with D possibly being TRBD1 (5 bases). This CDR3 is 14 amino acids long. Germline V gene lookup returns CDR1 SGHRS and CDR2 YFSETQ. V was cut by 2 bases and J by 8 bases, with 13 bases left in between.

The genes are TRBV5-5 and TRBJ1-5; tentative D call: TRBD1 (5 bases). The CDR3 runs to 15 residues. V lost 3 bases to trimming and J lost 3 bases, with 13 bases between them. Germline V gene data show CDR1 as SGHKS and CDR2 as YYEKEE (reference sequence). The CDR3 sequence is CASSSDIQLNQPQHF. The CDR3 nucleotides are TGTGCCAGCAGCTCGGACATCCAACTCAATCAGCCCCAGCATTTT. Variable domain in full (rest from reference TRBV5-5 and TRBJ1-5): DAGVTQSPTHLIKTRGQQVTLRCSPISGHKSVSWYQQVLGQGPQFIFQYYEKEERGRGNFPDRFSARQFPNYSSELNVNALLLGDSALYLCASSSDIQLNQPQHFGDGTRLSIL.

This sequence joins TRBV7-9 and TRBJ2-5, with TRBD2 matching 15 bases. This CDR3 has 18 residues. Germline V lookup: CDR1 SEHNR, CDR2 FQNEAQ (reference sequence). J was trimmed by 2 bases and V by 5 bases; bases with no gene match: 9. CDR3 sequence reads: CASSGGLAGGRLQETQYF. Here the CDR3 DNA reads TGTGCCAGCAGCGGAGGACTAGCGGGGGGGCGACTTCAAGAGACCCAGTACTTC.

The rearrangement joins TRBV5-8 to TRBJ1-5, with D perhaps TRBD1 (5 bases). This CDR3 region has 13 residues. V lost 5 bases to trimming and J lost 6 bases, with 12 bases between them. Per germline, CDR1 SGHTS and CDR2 YDEGEE. The CDR3, as DNA: TGTGCCAGCAGTTTAGACAGACCTCAGCCCCAGCATTTT. Translation: CASSLDRPQPQHF. Using reference TRBV5-8 and TRBJ1-5 for the parts outside the CDR3, the full variable domain is EAGVTQSPTHLIKTRGQQATLRCSPISGHTSVYWYQQALGLGLQFLLWYDEGEERNRGNFPPRFSGRQFPNYSSELNVNALELEDSALYLCASSLDRPQPQHFGDGTRLSIL.

The CDR3 coding sequence is TGTGCCAGCTTAGAACGAGAGATCACTGAAGCTTTCTTT. As protein: CASLEREITEAFF. This chain joins TRBV4-2 and TRBJ1-1; D unclear. Between the trimmed V and J ends, which lost 8 bases and 4 bases, there was a span of 14 bases. This CDR3 has 13 amino acids. The germline V gene encodes CDR1 LGHNA and CDR2 YNFKEQ.